This entry features one TCR beta chain sequence. With V trimmed by 6 bases and J by 4 bases, 6 bases remained unmatched. Germline V gene data show CDR1 as MNHNY and CDR2 as SVGAGI (reference sequence). The CDR3 contains 15 residues. The entry originates in a study of cytomegalovirus exposure and HLA in healthy donors. Overall study context: Most donors, 81% of around 400 genotyped, fell in the Caucasian-associated ancestry cluster.

The PCR contained 60 Vbeta and 13 Jbeta primers. In the study's own analysis: In a later analysis, of about 80 million unique beta chains, 9 million to 11 million appeared in at least two donors. Data came from immunoSEQ multiplex PCR; TCRdb stores just in-frame clones and leaves some out. V and J calls and clone size come straight from that table; D and trimming were deduced from the DNA. The sample has 150,000 to 200,000 clones, nearly 80% seen once. This receptor was obtained from a woman in her thirties in good health and CMV-seropositive. Sequenced sample: PBMCs. The chain uses TRBV6-6 and TRBJ2-5; TRBD2 matches 12 bases. This chain's CDR3 is CASSLAGGSGETQYF. In DNA form, the CDR3 reads TGTGCCAGCAGCCTAGCGGGAGGGTCCGGAGAGACCCAGTACTTC.